What follows is one T cell receptor beta chain and its context. What it recognizes is unknown. In germline, CDR1 is MNHEY, CDR2 SVGEGT. The CDR3 runs to 11 residues. V lost 2 bases and J lost 7, with 6 bases in between. Using a J-beta primer mix together with a sample-barcoded 5' primer, a second PCR was run for about 6 to 11 cycles. A 12-random-nucleotide template-switch adaptor tagged each cDNA molecule. TCRdb re-analysed the 5' RACE reads in MiXCR, keeping a single row per CDR3 protein. The data show 250,000 to 300,000 distinct CDR3 sequences, roughly 27% seen once. The data originate from a study of blood T cells in healthy people across ages. Whole-study findings and limits: Long-lived donors had more naive CD4+ cells and higher diversity than aged donors. TCR beta diversity per million T cells fell roughly linearly with age. The study could not conclusively compare naive and antigen-experienced cells, given its unsorted PBMCs.

This clonotype was sampled from a woman in her 70s in good health. This sequence joins TRBV6-2 or TRBV6-3 and TRBJ2-7; no firm D call. Source material: blood. For the CDR3, the DNA is TGTGCCAGCAGTTACCTCCGGGAGCAGTACTTC. Its protein product is CASSYLREQYF.